The 4 T cell receptor beta chains listed next were all sequenced from one sample in a study of T cell responses to AZD1222 COVID-19 vaccine. The protocol was immunoSEQ multiplex PCR, while the TCRdb copy is restricted to in-frame clones and leaves out a portion. The data show over 120,000 clones, with 80% to 95% seen just once and 3% to 4% held by the top ten. This specimen was peripheral blood, taken 28 days after the second AZD1222 dose. The receptors here all came from an adult who received the AZD1222 COVID-19 vaccine.

This chain joins TRBV19 and TRBJ2-1; D unresolved. V lost 5 bases, J lost 7 bases, and 9 bases lay in between. Germline V gene data show CDR1 as LNHDA and CDR2 as SQIVND (reference sequence). The CDR3 consists of 12 residues. CDR3 DNA sequence: TGTGCCAGTAGTGAAGGAAGGAATGAGCAGTTCTTC. Translating gives CASSEGRNEQFF.

The rearrangement uses TRBV4-1 and TRBJ1-1; D is unclear. The CDR3 has 16 amino acids. Per the germline V gene, CDR1 is MGHRA and CDR2 is YSYEKL. Trimming left V 1 base short and J 0 bases short, with 12 bases between. In nucleotides, the CDR3 is TGCGCCAGCAGCCAAGTCCGGAGTTGGGTGAACACTGAAGCTTTCTTT. Translating it yields CASSQVRSWVNTEAFF.

The chain links TRBV4-1 to TRBJ2-7; 7 nucleotides match TRBD1. Germline CDR1 MGHRA, CDR2 YSYEKL. CDR3 length: 16 residues. With 2 bases clipped from V and 4 bases from J, the junction kept 11 bases outside the gene matches. CDR3 nucleotides: TGCGCCAGCAGCCAAATACCTAACGACAGGGCTTACGAGCAGTACTTC. Its translation is CASSQIPNDRAYEQYF.

This chain uses TRBV5-1 with TRBJ1-1, with a tentative D call TRBD1 (6 bases). V lost 8 bases, J lost 0 bases, and 11 bases lay in between. In germline, CDR1 is SGHRS, CDR2 YFSETQ. The CDR3 covers 13 residues. CDR3 in amino acids: CASNRELNTEAFF. Written as DNA, the CDR3 is TGCGCCAGTAACAGGGAATTGAACACTGAAGCTTTCTTT.